What follows describes a single T cell receptor beta chain. CDR1 is SGHVS, CDR2 FQNEAQ, per germline. The CDR3 runs to 14 residues. Trimming took off 1 base at V and 5 bases at J, with 11 bases between the two ends. The sample originates from a study of control samples from healthy donors and cancer patients. Method: immunoSEQ multiplex PCR; TCRdb's copy keeps in-frame clones and lacks some. This sample has about 150,000 clones, with 93% found just once. The receptor was derived from a man between 18 and 35 years old in good health. V is TRBV7-8 and J is TRBJ2-5, with D unresolved. What was sequenced was blood. Here the CDR3 DNA reads TGTGCCAGCAGCTTAGTCTTGGGTTTGGAGACCCAGTACTTC. Its protein product is CASSLVLGLETQYF.